This entry is about one T cell receptor (beta chain). Its antigen has not been determined. Per-base quality was not reported, and no clone a single base away is much larger than it. The CDR3 covers 15 residues, taking in both the cysteine and the phenylalanine. Only the CDR3 region is kept as DNA, spanning 45 bases read in frame from base 1. Clipping removes 3 bases from V and 4 bases from J, with 6 as the unmatched junction base count. From a lookup of the germline V gene, CDR1 and CDR2 are LGHNT and FRNRAP. The cohort comprised 670 or so healthy bone marrow donors. All cohort members were sampled while nominally healthy, although unrecorded immune exposures were likely present. The donor was CMV seropositive and belonged to the group of 250 to 300 seropositive cohort members. Every donor gave a peripheral blood sample, and the peripheral blood mononuclear cells from that sample were used for TCR beta sequencing. The Qiagen DNeasy Blood Extraction Kit was used to extract genomic DNA from the blood cell samples.

The data derive from a study of cytomegalovirus exposure and HLA in healthy donors (dated by TCRdb to about 2017). For the wider study: An earlier analysis of some 500 of the donors reported 250 to 300 Gb of sequence data and roughly 100 million unique TCR beta sequences from 150 million to 200 million T cells. Among the approximately 400 genotyped donors, about 83% belonged to the genetic ancestry cluster associated with self-reported Caucasian donors. In a later analysis, previously published TCR beta repertoires from 500 to 750 donors were re-analyzed and high-resolution HLA genotyping was added so that TCR occurrence patterns could be studied. In addition to the first cohort of approximately 670 subjects, a separate validation cohort of over 90 different subjects was used. To predict cytomegalovirus infection status, the study brought together high-throughput TCR immunosequencing, statistical association of individual TCRs with disease status, and machine learning. The study aimed to test whether signatures of past pathogen exposure could be identified by cataloging public T cell receptors. An early release covering roughly 640 HLA-typed donors comprised approximately 300 gigabases of sequencing data and around 86 million unique TCR sequences. Among some 410 genotyped donors of the cohort, an average of around 250,000 unique TCR beta nucleotide sequences was sequenced per donor, of which 15% to 20% were non-productive. HLA typing covered class I and class II loci at four-digit resolution. In an earlier analysis of over 550 of the donors, high-throughput TCR beta sequencing was used to judge whether each TCR beta V gene segment behaved as functional or pseudogenic. Donor age, sex, ethnicity and CMV serostatus were compiled together with the repertoire data. All discovery cohort repertoires had been generated on a single sequencing platform. About five DR-DQ haplotypes were treated as single units for association and clustering because of strong linkage in the cohort. The T cell repertoires of some 700 subjects were profiled by immunosequencing and related to cytomegalovirus serostatus. The later analysis used no new phenotypic data to find candidate immune exposures, relying instead on TCR beta sequences and their occurrence across donors. Typing coverage varied by locus: roughly 629-640 donors for A, B, C, DRB1 and DQB1; approximately 520 for DQA1; around 570 for DPA1; more than 450 for DPB1. Genome-wide SNP genotypes for about three fifths of the roughly 670 donors were used in a later genetic analysis, which treated that subset as a discovery cohort.

Libraries came from the immunoSEQ multiplex PCR assay. A mixture of 60 forward primers for TCR Vbeta segments and 13 reverse primers for TCR Jbeta segments was used in the multiplex PCR. The CDR3 region of rearranged TCR beta genes was amplified from genomic DNA by a multiplex PCR assay. The Illumina HiSeq System was used to sequence the amplified TCR beta libraries as 87-base-pair reads. The original pipeline was this. In a later analysis, approximately 74 million unique TCR beta chains were counted across the roughly 700 repertoires, and around 11 million of these chains were shared by at least two donors. A nearest-neighbor algorithm error-corrected the raw reads and collapsed the reads into unique sequences, merging closely related sequences to remove PCR and sequencing errors. CDR3 sequences were aligned to IMGT reference sequences to assign V, D and J gene segments. For a sequence to be retained, a match of at least six nucleotides to both a V gene segment and a J gene segment was required. A rearrangement counted as productive if the CDR3 had no stop codons and remained in frame with V and J, and every other rearrangement counted as non-productive. CDR3 was defined according to IMGT convention as the region running from the second conserved V-encoded cysteine to the conserved J-encoded phenylalanine. The earlier analysis of fewer than 700 of the donors excluded sequences that lacked an unambiguous match to a single V gene segment. An earlier analysis of around 600 of the donors classified V segments as functional when productive rearrangements were above 56.7% and as segregating when the standard deviation between donors was above 5%. A statistical classification framework was built for diagnosing cytomegalovirus status from the catalog of TCR beta chain sequences. In a later analysis, V and J genes were assigned by comparing TCR nucleotide sequences against IMGT/GENE-DB human TR gene sequences. The TCRdist pipeline was used in a later analysis to assign CDR3 sequences and most-parsimonious VDJ recombination scenarios. A later analysis defined each TCR beta chain by its CDR3 amino acid sequence plus V-gene family, and excluded reads lacking a unique V-gene family. As a way to deal with suspected cross-contamination and a sequencing artifact, a later analysis dropped 450 to 600 nucleotide sequences that were highly shared and had low generation probability. For each public chain, a later analysis derived a clonal expansion index from normalized ranks of inferred template counts within each repertoire. A later analysis computed generation probabilities with a VDJ recombination model fitted to out-of-frame rearrangements, and checked the results against IGoR. A later analysis scored TCR-TCR, TCR-HLA and TCR-CMV co-occurrence with hypergeometric tests, applying a repertoire-size bias correction to TCR pairs. A later analysis estimated false discovery rates by permuting HLA or CMV assignments 20 times. A later analysis grouped co-occurring TCRs with DBSCAN, adding TCRdist sequence similarity when clustering within HLA-allele-positive subsets. Repertoires with fewer than 30,000 or more than 120,000 public chains, plus five repertoires with anomalous nucleotide sharing, were excluded from co-occurrence clustering. The immuneACCESS repertoire file appears here via TCRdb, limited to in-frame rearrangements. These files lack a portion of the clones; in checked studies, under half of the deficit traces to unresolved V genes, and the cause of the others is not known. V and J calls plus clone size are reproduced from that table; the DNA served to infer D and trimming. This sample lists approximately 61,000 clones; under 85% were detected once. The top ten constitute 51% of the sample.

Findings and caveats that apply to the study as a whole: A further reported finding was that TCR beta sequences accurately predicted the HLA-A and HLA-B alleles for most subjects in the first cohort. In an earlier analysis of about 540 of the donors, most TCR beta V segments were observed in productive rearrangements about 87% or about 30% of the time, broadly matching IMGT annotations. The authors suggested that the approach could potentially be generalized to other disease states and immunological phenotypes. Three of the identified cytomegalovirus-associated TCR beta chains were confirmed in vitro to be specific for cytomegalovirus antigens. A group of highly shared sequence variants was considered likely to be a technical artifact of the sequencing pipeline. For the cohort, immune exposure information was limited to CMV serostatus. When HLA alleles, especially DR and DQ, strongly co-occurred, TCR associations were difficult to assign to individual alleles. Because counts were too low, seventeen rarely observed V segments, including chromosome 9 orphons, were excluded from the earlier analysis of a few hundred of the donors. In a later genetic analysis, a missense DCLRE1C variant was associated with V-gene and J-gene trimming of TCR beta chains, and the association was replicated in an independent cohort. Because the 87-base-pair reads could not distinguish some IMGT-functional V segments, including TRBV6-2 and TRBV6-3, those segments were excluded. Linkage disequilibrium might explain the correlated functional status among segregating V segments, but an unknown experimental factor could not be excluded. A later genetic analysis reported fewer N-insertions in productive TCRs among donors in an Asian-associated ancestry cluster than the roughly 700-donor mean. The classifier was reported to diagnose cytomegalovirus status with high specificity and sensitivity in both the original and validation cohorts. According to a later analysis, most CMV-associated TCR beta chains appeared to be HLA-restricted, and the HLA associations seemed to be driven largely by CMV exposure. In a later analysis, several top co-occurrence clusters were reported to appear linked to parvovirus B19, influenza, CMV and Epstein-Barr virus. Because some donors lacked HLA typing at each locus, the association tests relied only on the typed subset. Across donors, most TCR sequences were observed very rarely, whereas some public TCRs were present in many individuals. In a later analysis, HLA-associated TCR beta chains were found to be more clonally expanded and to have lower generation probabilities than equally common non-associated chains. A later analysis associated approximately 17,000 TCR beta sequences with specific HLA alleles at a false discovery rate of 0.05. Presence/absence analyses assumed roughly uniform sequencing depth across donors, an assumption that may not hold. In this cohort, only TCR beta chains were sequenced, and detectable features were limited by the absence of alpha or paired-chain data. A total of fewer than 200 TCR beta chains were listed by the study as associated with cytomegalovirus. In a later analysis, the rate of TCR association differed among HLA loci, with DRB1 alleles having the most associated TCRs and HLA-C alleles having the fewest.

The sequence derives from a man aged 45 to 65 in good health and CMV-seropositive. The source material was PBMCs. Recombination linked TRBV12-5 to TRBJ2-5, and 9 bases in between align with TRBD2. The DNA sequence is TGTGCTAGTGGTTTCAGTAGCGGGGGAGGAGAGACCCAGTACTTC. The encoded protein is CASGFSSGGGETQYF.